This TCR beta chain was retrieved from a study of blood T cell repertoires in COVID-19. About the study: Sites in the United States, Italy and Spain provided acute and convalescent COVID-19 samples. Sample material is recorded as cDNA or gDNA derived from T cells, B-cell-depleted T cells, or PBMCs.

The data were produced by immunoSEQ multiplex PCR, yet TCRdb's version contains in-frame clones alone and is incomplete. The data show roughly 290,000 clones, approximately 90% seen once. V was trimmed by 5 bases and J by 2 bases, leaving 10 bases between them. The CDR3 consists of 13 residues. Germline V CDR1 and CDR2: LNHDA, SQIVND (reference sequence). Input material: peripheral blood. This TCR was sampled from a man aged 25-40 years with acute or convalescent COVID-19. The chain joins TRBV19 to TRBJ2-7, with D perhaps matching TRBD1 (5 bases). The CDR3 region is CASSRQIAYEQYF. DNA of the CDR3: TGTGCCAGTAGTCGACAGATAGCCTACGAGCAGTACTTC. Based on the CDR3 plus reference TRBV19 and TRBJ2-7, the full variable domain is DGGITQSPKYLFRKEGQNVTLSCEQNLNHDAMYWYRQDPGQGLRLIYYSQIVNDFQKGDIAEGYSVSREKKESFPLTVTSAQKNPTAFYLCASSRQIAYEQYFGPGTRLTVT.